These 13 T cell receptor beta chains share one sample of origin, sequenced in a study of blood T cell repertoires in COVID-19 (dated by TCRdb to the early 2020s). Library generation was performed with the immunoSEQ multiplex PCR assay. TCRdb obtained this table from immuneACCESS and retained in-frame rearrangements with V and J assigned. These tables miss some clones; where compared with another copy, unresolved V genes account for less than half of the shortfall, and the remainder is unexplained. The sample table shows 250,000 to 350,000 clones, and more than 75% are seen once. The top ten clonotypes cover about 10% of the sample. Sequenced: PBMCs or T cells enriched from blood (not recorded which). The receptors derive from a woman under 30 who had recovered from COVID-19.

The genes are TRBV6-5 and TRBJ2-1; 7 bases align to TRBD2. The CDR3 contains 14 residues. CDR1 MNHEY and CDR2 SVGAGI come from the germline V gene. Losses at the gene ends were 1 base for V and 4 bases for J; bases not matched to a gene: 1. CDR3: CASSYLREYNEQFF. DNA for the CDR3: TGTGCCAGCAGTTACTTGCGGGAGTACAATGAGCAGTTCTTC.

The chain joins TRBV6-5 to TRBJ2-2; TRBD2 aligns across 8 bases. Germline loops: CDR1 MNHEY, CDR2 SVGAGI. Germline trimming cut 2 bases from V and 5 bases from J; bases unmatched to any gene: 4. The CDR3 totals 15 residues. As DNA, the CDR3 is TGTGCCAGCAGTTACCGGGCGGGGGGAACCGGGGAGCTGTTTTTT. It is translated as CASSYRAGGTGELFF.

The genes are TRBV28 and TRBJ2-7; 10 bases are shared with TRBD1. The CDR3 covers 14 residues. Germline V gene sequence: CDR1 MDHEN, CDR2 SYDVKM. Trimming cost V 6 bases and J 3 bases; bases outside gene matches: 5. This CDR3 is CASSPRDRGYEQYF. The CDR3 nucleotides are TGTGCCAGCAGCCCTCGGGACAGGGGCTACGAGCAGTACTTC.

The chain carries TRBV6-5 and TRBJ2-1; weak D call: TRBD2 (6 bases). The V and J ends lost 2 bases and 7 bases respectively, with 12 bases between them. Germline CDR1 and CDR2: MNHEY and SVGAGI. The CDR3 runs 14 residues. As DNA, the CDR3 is TGTGCCAGCAGTTACGGAGGGGTAGGGAATGAGCAGTTCTTC. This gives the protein CASSYGGVGNEQFF.

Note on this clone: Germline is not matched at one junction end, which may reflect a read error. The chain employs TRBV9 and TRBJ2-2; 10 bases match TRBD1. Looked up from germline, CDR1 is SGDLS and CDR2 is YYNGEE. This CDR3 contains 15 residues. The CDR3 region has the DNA TGTGCCAGCAGCGGGGGGACAGGGGCTACCGCGGAGCTGTTTTTT. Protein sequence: CASSGGTGATAELFF.

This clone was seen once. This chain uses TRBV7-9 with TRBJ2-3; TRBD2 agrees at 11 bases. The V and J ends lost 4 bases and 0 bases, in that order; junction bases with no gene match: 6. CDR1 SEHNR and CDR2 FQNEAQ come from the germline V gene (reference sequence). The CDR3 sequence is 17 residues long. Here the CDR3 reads CASSSQWTSGSTDTQYF. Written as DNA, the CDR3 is TGTGCCAGCAGCTCCCAATGGACTAGCGGGAGCACAGATACGCAGTATTTT.

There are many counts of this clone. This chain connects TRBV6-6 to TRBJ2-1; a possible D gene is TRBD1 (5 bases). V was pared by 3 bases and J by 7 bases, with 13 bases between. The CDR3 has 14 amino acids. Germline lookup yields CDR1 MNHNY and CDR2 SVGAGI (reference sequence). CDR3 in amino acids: CASSYLGVQNEQFF. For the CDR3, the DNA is TGTGCCAGCAGTTATCTAGGGGTCCAAAATGAGCAGTTCTTC.

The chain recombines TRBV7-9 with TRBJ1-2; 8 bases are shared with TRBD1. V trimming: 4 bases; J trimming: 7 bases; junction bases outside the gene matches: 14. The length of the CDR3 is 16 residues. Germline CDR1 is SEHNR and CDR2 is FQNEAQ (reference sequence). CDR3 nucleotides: TGTGCCAGCAGCTCAAAAAACAAACCGGGACAGGCTGGCTACACCTTC. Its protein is CASSSKNKPGQAGYTF.

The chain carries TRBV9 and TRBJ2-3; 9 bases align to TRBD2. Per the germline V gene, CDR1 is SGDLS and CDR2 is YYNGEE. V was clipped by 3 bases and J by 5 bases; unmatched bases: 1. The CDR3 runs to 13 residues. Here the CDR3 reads CASSGLAVDTQYF. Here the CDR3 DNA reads TGTGCCAGCAGCGGACTAGCGGTAGATACGCAGTATTTT.

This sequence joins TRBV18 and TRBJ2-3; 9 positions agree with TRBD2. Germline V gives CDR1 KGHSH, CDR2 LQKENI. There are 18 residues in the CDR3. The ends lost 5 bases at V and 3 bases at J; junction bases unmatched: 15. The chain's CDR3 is CASSFRAPGLANTDTQYF. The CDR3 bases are TGTGCCAGCTCATTTAGAGCGCCGGGACTAGCTAATACAGATACGCAGTATTTT.

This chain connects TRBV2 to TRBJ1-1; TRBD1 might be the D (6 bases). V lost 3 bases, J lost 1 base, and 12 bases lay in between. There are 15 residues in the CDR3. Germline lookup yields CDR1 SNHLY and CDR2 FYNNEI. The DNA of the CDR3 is TGTGCCAGCAGTGAGGTTCAGGGGCCGAACACTGAAGCTTTCTTT. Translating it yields CASSEVQGPNTEAFF. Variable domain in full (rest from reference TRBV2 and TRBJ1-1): EPEVTQTPSHQVTQMGQEVILRCVPISNHLYFYWYRQILGQKVEFLVSFYNNEISEKSEIFDDQFSVERPDGSNFTLKIRSTKLEDSAMYFCASSEVQGPNTEAFFGQGTRLTVV.

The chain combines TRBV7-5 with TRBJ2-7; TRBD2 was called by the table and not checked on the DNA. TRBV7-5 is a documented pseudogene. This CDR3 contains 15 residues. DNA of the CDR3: TGTGTCAGAAGCTTAGCTAGCGGGACCTACTACGAGCAGTACTTC. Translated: CVRSLASGTYYEQYF.

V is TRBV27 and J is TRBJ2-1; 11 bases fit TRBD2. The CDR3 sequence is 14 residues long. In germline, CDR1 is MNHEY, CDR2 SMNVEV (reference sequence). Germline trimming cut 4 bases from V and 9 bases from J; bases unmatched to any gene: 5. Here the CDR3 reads CASSWLAGGGEQFF. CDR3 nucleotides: TGTGCCAGCAGTTGGTTAGCGGGGGGGGGTGAGCAGTTCTTC.